This TCR beta chain appears in the sequencing data of a study of identical twins. This clonotype came up many times. As yet, its antigen is unknown. With V trimmed by 0 bases and J by 5 bases, 2 bases remained unmatched. The CDR3 covers 16 residues. CDR1 SGDLS and CDR2 YYNGEE come from the germline V gene. In TCRdb, the 5' RACE reads were re-called with MiXCR into one record per CDR3 protein. In the table there are hundreds of thousands of distinct CDR3 sequences, around 12% of which are singletons. Study-level findings and limits: Out-of-frame alpha sequences that twins shared showed excess low generation probability. Invariant MAIT and iNKT cells may have partly biased zero-insertion analyses. Sharing of beta out-of-frame sequences by twins showed a weaker excess. With abundant cord blood beta clonotypes, insertions were fewer; memory repertoires showed no such pattern.

Another study also made use of these data, one on yellow fever vaccine responses in identical twins.

The sequence was collected from a young woman in good health. Sequences were obtained from PBMCs. The chain combines TRBV9 with TRBJ2-1, with 13 bases aligning to TRBD2. CDR3: CASSVEGLAGNNEQFF. Here the CDR3 DNA reads TGTGCCAGCAGCGTAGAGGGACTAGCGGGAAACAATGAGCAGTTCTTC.